A selection of T cell receptor beta chains follows, all from one sample in a study of blood T cells in healthy people across ages. TCRdb re-called the 5' RACE reads through MiXCR, storing one row per CDR3 protein. Of about 1 million distinct CDR3 sequences in the sample, over 35% were seen once. Input material: blood. The receptors here all came from an older woman in good health. The CDR3 runs from the conserved cysteine through the conserved F or W. The D gene is left open where the match is weak. Rows may omit the clone size; those that give it use once, few, many or a size class.

DNA,CDR3,D,J,V,size
TGTGCCTGGGGGCTGCCGTGGCCCTCGGAGACCCAGTACTTC,CAWGLPWPSETQYF,-,TRBJ2-5,TRBV30,few
TGTGCCAGCTCACCGGGACAGGGGAGGCCGACCTACGAGCAGTACTTC,CASSPGQGRPTYEQYF,TRBD1,TRBJ2-7,TRBV18,-
TGTGCCAGCAGCGTAGAGGGGGGGGGAGGTGCAAATGAGCAGTTCTTC,CASSVEGGGGANEQFF,-,TRBJ2-1,TRBV9,-
TGTGCCAGCAGTGGCCGGGACAGGGGGCGCGAAGATACGCAGTATTTT,CASSGRDRGREDTQYF,TRBD1,TRBJ2-3,TRBV2,few
TGTGCCAGCAGCCAAGACCGAGCAAGCTCTGGGGCCAACGTCCTGACTTTC,CASSQDRASSGANVLTF,-,TRBJ2-6,TRBV4-2,many
TGTGCCAGCAGTTCGATCGGGACAGCCTTGGACGAGCAGTACTTC,CASSSIGTALDEQYF,TRBD1,TRBJ2-7,TRBV27,-
TGTGCCAGCAGCTTAAGGGACAGGGGGAACTACGAGCAGTACTTC,CASSLRDRGNYEQYF,TRBD1,TRBJ2-7,TRBV11-2,-
TGTGCCAGCACGGAGAAGGGGGACCCCGAAGAGACCCAGTACTTC,CASTEKGDPEETQYF,-,TRBJ2-5,TRBV19,-
TGTGCCAGCAGCTTAAGGCTAGCGGGAGGGAGGGGGGCCAACGTCCTGACTTTC,CASSLRLAGGRGANVLTF,TRBD2,TRBJ2-6,TRBV11-2,few
TGTGCCAGCAGCACCACTAGCGGGAGAGGGGAGCTGTTTTTT,CASSTTSGRGELFF,TRBD2,TRBJ2-2,TRBV3-1,-
TGTGCCAGCAGTGATTTGGGCAGGGGTGGCTACACCTTC,CASSDLGRGGYTF,-,TRBJ1-2,TRBV25-1,few
TGCGCCAGCAGTGACGGGGGACATATCAGCACAGATACGCAGTATTTT,CASSDGGHISTDTQYF,-,TRBJ2-3,TRBV10-1,-
TGCAGTGCTAGAGCCCTGGACCACCGTGGGGAGACCCAGTACTTC,CSARALDHRGETQYF,-,TRBJ2-5,TRBV20-1,-
TGTGCCAGCAGTTATAGGCAGGCTTCTGGCTACACCTTC,CASSYRQASGYTF,-,TRBJ1-2,TRBV27,-
TGCAGGTTGACAGGGGGCTTAGTGGAGACCCAGTACTTC,CRLTGGLVETQYF,TRBD1,TRBJ2-5,TRBV20-1,-
TGTGCCAGCACCAGCCCTGGACTAGCGGGAAGGAATGAGCAGTTCTTC,CASTSPGLAGRNEQFF,TRBD2,TRBJ2-1,TRBV12-3/TRBV12-4,-
TGCAGCGTTGGTAGGACAGGCCTTCCTGGGGAGCAGTACTTC,CSVGRTGLPGEQYF,TRBD1,TRBJ2-5,TRBV29-1,few
TGTGCCAGCAGCCCGACAGGGGACACCGGGGAGCTGTTTTTT,CASSPTGDTGELFF,TRBD1,TRBJ2-2,TRBV7-8,few
TGTGCCAGCAGTGACGGTGGGGGTAGGGACGAGCAGTACTTC,CASSDGGGRDEQYF,-,TRBJ2-7,TRBV6-6,-
TGTGCCAGCAGCTTGCCCCGACAGGGTAAACAAGAGACCCAGTACTTC,CASSLPRQGKQETQYF,TRBD1,TRBJ2-5,TRBV5-4,-
TGCGCCAGCAGCTTGGCTTTTAGCGGCGAGGAGACCCAGTACTTC,CASSLAFSGEETQYF,-,TRBJ2-5,TRBV5-1,-
TGTGCCAGCAGCAGACGACTAGCGGGAGCCTCAGAGACCCAGTACTTC,CASSRRLAGASETQYF,TRBD2,TRBJ2-5,TRBV7-2,few
TGTGCCAGAATACCAGGACAGCGACTAGCGGGAGCGTTTCGTGAAGAGACCCAGTACTTC,CARIPGQRLAGAFREETQYF,-,TRBJ2-5,TRBV21-1,-
TGTGCCAGCAGGTTAAAGATAAGGGACTCACCCCCTGATGAGCAGTTCTTC,CASRLKIRDSPPDEQFF,-,TRBJ2-1,TRBV7-8,many
TGTGCCACCAGCAGCCCAACCGGACTAGCGGGAGCCAATGAGCAGTTCTTC,CATSSPTGLAGANEQFF,TRBD2,TRBJ2-1,TRBV15,few
TGTGCCAGCAGTTCCCAGACAGGTGATTACGGGCAGTACTTC,CASSSQTGDYGQYF,-,TRBJ2-4,TRBV27,-
TGTGCCAGCAGCTTAGCGCGCCGGGGAGAGACCCAGTACTTC,CASSLARRGETQYF,-,TRBJ2-5,TRBV7-8,few
TGCAGTGCTACTCCGGGACTAGATTCCTCCAATGAGCAGTACTTC,CSATPGLDSSNEQYF,TRBD2,TRBJ2-5,TRBV20-1,-
TGTGCCAGCAGCTTGGTGGGGCCGGCTAATGAAAAACTGTTTTTT,CASSLVGPANEKLFF,-,TRBJ1-4,TRBV5-5,-
TGTGCCAGCAGACCACTACACGGGGGCACAGATACGCAGTATTTT,CASRPLHGGTDTQYF,-,TRBJ2-3,TRBV6-5,-
TGTGCCAGCAGTTTAAGAAAGGGAGCTTTCTTT,CASSLRKGAFF,-,TRBJ1-1,TRBV27,-
TGTGCCAGCTCACCACCGGTGGGCATTAACCAGTACTTC,CASSPPVGINQYF,-,TRBJ2-5,TRBV18,few
TGTGCCTGGAGTGGCCGGGACAGCTATGAAAAACTGTTTTTT,CAWSGRDSYEKLFF,TRBD1,TRBJ1-4,TRBV30,-
TGCGCCAGCAGCCATGGGACAGGGGAACAGCCCCAGCATTTT,CASSHGTGEQPQHF,TRBD1,TRBJ1-5,TRBV4-1,-
TGCGCCAGCAGCTTGGCCGCGACAGGGTACGATACGCAGTATTTT,CASSLAATGYDTQYF,TRBD1,TRBJ2-3,TRBV5-1,-
TGCAGCGGCATTAGCGGGAAGAGCTCCTACAATGAGCAGTTCTTC,CSGISGKSSYNEQFF,TRBD2,TRBJ2-1,TRBV29-1,few
TGTGCCACGACGGACCAGGGATCTACGCAGTATTTT,CATTDQGSTQYF,-,TRBJ2-3,TRBV10-3,once
TGTGCCAGCAGTTTATTTTTTGACTCCGGGACTCACTACGAGCAGTCCTTC,CASSLFFDSGTHYEQSF,-,TRBJ2-1,TRBV27,-
TGTGCCAGCAGTGAAAGTTACAGGGTCTACGAGCAGTACTTC,CASSESYRVYEQYF,-,TRBJ2-7,TRBV25-1,few
TGTGCCAGCAGCCAAGGTCTAGCGGCGGCAGCCAAAAACATTCAGTACTTC,CASSQGLAAAAKNIQYF,TRBD2,TRBJ2-4,TRBV4-2,few
TGTGCCAGCAGTTTACAGGTAGGGACTAGCGGAAATGAGCAGTACTTC,CASSLQVGTSGNEQYF,TRBD2,TRBJ2-7,TRBV27,-
TGTGCCAGCAGCTCAAAGACAGGGCTCTCCTACGAGCAGTACTTC,CASSSKTGLSYEQYF,TRBD1,TRBJ2-7,TRBV7-8,few
TGTGCCAGCAGCGCGGTCAGGGGGCGGGGAGAGCAGTACTTC,CASSAVRGRGEQYF,TRBD1,TRBJ2-7,TRBV11-1,-
TGCAGTGCTAGCGCTCCCGGTACCTACGAGCAGTACTTC,CSASAPGTYEQYF,-,TRBJ2-7,TRBV20-1,few
TGCAGCGTTGAAGATGGTGCCGGGCAAGCCTACGAGCAGTACTTC,CSVEDGAGQAYEQYF,-,TRBJ2-7,TRBV29-1,few
TGTGCCAGCAGGTCTAGCAGATACAATGAGCAGTTCTTC,CASRSSRYNEQFF,-,TRBJ2-1,TRBV6-2/TRBV6-3,few
TGCAGCGTTGAACATTTGGAAGCTAACTATGGCTACACCTTC,CSVEHLEANYGYTF,-,TRBJ1-2,TRBV29-1,few
TGCGGCGTTGAACGTCAGGACTATGGCTACACCTTC,CGVERQDYGYTF,-,TRBJ1-2,TRBV29-1,-
TGCAGTGCTAGCGCCCCCAGCGGCATAGCCAAAAACATTCAGTACTTC,CSASAPSGIAKNIQYF,-,TRBJ2-4,TRBV20-1,few
TGTGCCAGCAGCCGCCTTGGAGGGAGGGGAACGGGGGGGAACATTCAGTACTTC,CASSRLGGRGTGGNIQYF,TRBD2,TRBJ2-4,TRBV11-2,-